This T cell receptor beta chain was documented in a study of molecular identifiers for immune sequencing clone quantification. Concerning this clonotype itself: No antigen is known for it. A much larger clone differs from this one at a single base, so this may be a read error. It is likely a read error, because the conserved phenylalanine at the end of the CDR3 is missing.

For bulk TCR libraries, previously described methods and listed TCR primers were used. Via MiXCR, TCRdb re-called the PCR reads, giving one row per CDR3 protein. The data contain around 460,000 distinct CDR3 sequences, around 23% of them seen just once; the ten biggest clones take up over 0.6%. Between the trimmed V and J ends, which lost 2 bases and 6 bases, there was a span of 16 bases. CDR3 length equals 16 residues. Germline lookup yields CDR1 SGHDN and CDR2 FVKESK. Study-wide results and caveats: Whereas clones above 20 RNA copies held under 1% of naive-cell molecules, they held over 98% of effector molecules.

Naive CD8 libraries were made from about 21,000 to 970,000 sorted cells, and they used 10%, 30% or 50% RNA. This receptor was obtained from a human donor in good health. Some libraries in this study had Jurkat cell RNA spiked in. Material: naive CD8+ T cells from blood, with Jurkat cell RNA spiked in. Subset of the sample: FACS-sorted CD8+CD4-CCR7+CD45RA+ naive T cells. The chain has TRBV14 and TRBJ2-2; no clear D. The CDR3 coding sequence is TGTGCCAGCAGCCAACTCCTTTCCCCAGATTCCGGGGAGCTGTTTTCT. Translated, it gives CASSQLLSPDSGELFS.